Listed here are 5 T cell receptor beta chains from one sample, sequenced in a study of CD4 T cells in relation to SARS-CoV-2 and coronaviruses (dated by TCRdb to about 2021). The library was generated by the immunoSEQ multiplex PCR assay. TCRdb obtained this table from immuneACCESS and retained in-frame rearrangements with V and J assigned. These tables miss some clones; where compared with another copy, unresolved V genes account for less than half of the shortfall, and the remainder is unexplained. This sample is represented by 60,000 to 75,000 clones; 85% to 95% of them were singletons. Under 0.25% of the sample rests with the top ten. CD4+ T cells from unexposed donors were collected before the COVID-19 pandemic (2011-2018). Sequencing was performed on naive CD4+ T cells from PBMCs. Taken with the paper, the label for cell subset or site translates to: naive CD4+ T cells isolated by negative enrichment. All receptors derive from a human donor in good health.

J is TRBJ2-7 and V is TRBV9, with TRBD2 matching 10 bases. The J segment lost 6 bases and the V segment lost 0 bases, leaving 9 bases of the junction unmatched. The CDR3 has 16 residues. Germline V gives CDR1 SGDLS, CDR2 YYNGEE. CDR3 sequence reads: CASSVGLSSGRSEQYF. The CDR3 DNA is TGTGCCAGCAGCGTAGGTCTTAGTAGCGGGAGGTCCGAGCAGTACTTC.

This chain joins TRBV5-5 and TRBJ2-5; D is possibly TRBD1 or TRBD2 (6 bases each). Trimming cost V 4 bases and J 10 bases, with 20 bases left between them. The germline V gene has CDR1 SGHKS and CDR2 YYEKEE (reference sequence). The CDR3 is 14 amino acids. CDR3 DNA: TGTGCCAGCAGCCGACAGGATAGGGGGGTTAACCAGTACTTC. Translation gives CASSRQDRGVNQYF.

This clone was seen only once. The chain employs TRBV6-1 and TRBJ2-7; no clear D gene. Germline V CDR1 and CDR2: MNHNS, SASEGT. V lost 0 bases and J lost 3, with 15 bases in between. CDR3 size: 16 residues. The CDR3 region is CASSEASFRQDYEQYF. CDR3 in DNA: TGTGCCAGCAGTGAAGCTTCTTTCAGGCAGGACTACGAGCAGTACTTC.

The CDR3 nucleotides are TGTGCCAGCAGCCCGCAAACCCGTCAGGGTCAGGATCCCTACGAGCAGTACTTC. This encodes CASSPQTRQGQDPYEQYF. The chain joins TRBV3-1 (or the pseudogene TRBV3-2) to TRBJ2-7; weak D call: TRBD1 (5 bases). Germline V CDR1 and CDR2: LGHDT, YNNKEL (reference sequence). Trimming took off 4 bases at V and 2 bases at J, with 24 bases between the two ends. The CDR3 loop spans 18 amino acids.

This clone was detected once. The rearrangement joins TRBV11-2 to TRBJ1-1; D unresolved. Trimming left V 0 bases short and J 0 bases short, with 5 bases between. The length of the CDR3 is 14 residues. From germline, CDR1 is SGHAT and CDR2 FQNNGV. This CDR3 reads CASSLDLMNTEAFF. DNA of the CDR3: TGTGCCAGCAGCTTAGATCTGATGAACACTGAAGCTTTCTTT. Variable domain in full (rest from reference TRBV11-2 and TRBJ1-1): EAGVAQSPRYKIIEKRQSVAFWCNPISGHATLYWYQQILGQGPKLLIQFQNNGVVDDSQLPKDRFSAERLKGVDSTLKIQPAKLEDSAVYLCASSLDLMNTEAFFGQGTRLTVV.